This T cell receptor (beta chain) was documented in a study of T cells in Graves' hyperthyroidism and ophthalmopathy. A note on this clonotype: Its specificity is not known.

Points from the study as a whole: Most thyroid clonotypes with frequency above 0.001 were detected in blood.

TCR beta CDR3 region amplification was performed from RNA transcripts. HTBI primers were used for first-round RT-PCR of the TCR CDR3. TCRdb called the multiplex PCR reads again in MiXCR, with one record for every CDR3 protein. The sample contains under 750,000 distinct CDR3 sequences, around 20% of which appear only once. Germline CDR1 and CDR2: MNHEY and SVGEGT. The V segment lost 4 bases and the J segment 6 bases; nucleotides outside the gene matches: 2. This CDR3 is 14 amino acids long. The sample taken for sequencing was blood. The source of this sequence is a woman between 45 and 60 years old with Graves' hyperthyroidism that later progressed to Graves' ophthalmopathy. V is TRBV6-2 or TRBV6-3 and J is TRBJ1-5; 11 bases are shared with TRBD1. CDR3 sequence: CASSWGQGGQPQHF. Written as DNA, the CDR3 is TGTGCCAGCAGTTGGGGACAGGGGGGTCAGCCCCAGCATTTT.